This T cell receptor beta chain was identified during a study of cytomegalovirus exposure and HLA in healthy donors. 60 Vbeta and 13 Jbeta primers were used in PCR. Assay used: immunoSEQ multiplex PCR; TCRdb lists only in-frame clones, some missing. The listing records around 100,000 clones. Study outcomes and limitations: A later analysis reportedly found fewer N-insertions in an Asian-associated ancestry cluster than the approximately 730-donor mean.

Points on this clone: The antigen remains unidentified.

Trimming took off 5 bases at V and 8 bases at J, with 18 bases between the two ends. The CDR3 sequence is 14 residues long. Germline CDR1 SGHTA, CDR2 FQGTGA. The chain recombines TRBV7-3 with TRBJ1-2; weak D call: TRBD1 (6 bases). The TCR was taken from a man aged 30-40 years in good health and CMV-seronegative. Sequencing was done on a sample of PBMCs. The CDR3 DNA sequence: TGTGCCAGCAGCGAATTCGGGGGGCTGCGGGGCTACACCTTC. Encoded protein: CASSEFGGLRGYTF.